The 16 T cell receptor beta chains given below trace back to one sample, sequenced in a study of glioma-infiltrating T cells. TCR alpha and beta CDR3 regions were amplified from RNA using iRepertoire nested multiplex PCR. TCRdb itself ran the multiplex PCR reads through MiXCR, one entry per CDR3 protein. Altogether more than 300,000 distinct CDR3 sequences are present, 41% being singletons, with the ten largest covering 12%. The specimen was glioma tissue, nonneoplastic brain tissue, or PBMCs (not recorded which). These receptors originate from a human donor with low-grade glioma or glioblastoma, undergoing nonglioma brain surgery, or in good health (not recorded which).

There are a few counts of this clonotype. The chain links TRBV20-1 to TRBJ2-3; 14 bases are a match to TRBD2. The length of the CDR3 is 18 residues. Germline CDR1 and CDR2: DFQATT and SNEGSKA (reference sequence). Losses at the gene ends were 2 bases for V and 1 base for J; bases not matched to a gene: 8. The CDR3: CSARPIPGLAGGTDTQYF. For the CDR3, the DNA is TGCAGTGCTAGACCAATTCCGGGACTAGCGGGAGGCACAGATACGCAGTATTTT.

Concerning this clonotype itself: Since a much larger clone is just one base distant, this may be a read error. DNA of the CDR3: TGTGCCGCCAGCAGAGATTTGGACACAGGGGGGGTACAGCATTTT. The encoded protein is CAASRDLDTGGVQHF. The chain employs TRBV15 and TRBJ1-5, with 8 positions matching TRBD1. CDR3 size: 15 residues. CDR1 and CDR2 from the germline V gene are LNHNV and YYDKDF (reference sequence).

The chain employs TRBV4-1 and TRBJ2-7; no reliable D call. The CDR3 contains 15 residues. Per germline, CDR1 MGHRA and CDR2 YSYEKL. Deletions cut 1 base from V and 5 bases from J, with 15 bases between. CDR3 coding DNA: TGCGCCAGCAGCCAAGTTTGGAGCCGGGCCCACGAGCAGTACTTC. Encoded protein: CASSQVWSRAHEQYF.

CDR3 residues: CASSPYAGHPFNYGYTF. Here the CDR3 DNA reads TGTGCCAGCAGTCCTTACGCCGGACATCCGTTTAACTATGGCTACACCTTC. The chain has TRBV28 and TRBJ1-2, with D tentatively TRBD1 (5 bases). The CDR3 is 17 amino acids. V lost 5 bases, J lost 1 base, and 20 bases lay in between. Germline loops: CDR1 MDHEN, CDR2 SYDVKM.

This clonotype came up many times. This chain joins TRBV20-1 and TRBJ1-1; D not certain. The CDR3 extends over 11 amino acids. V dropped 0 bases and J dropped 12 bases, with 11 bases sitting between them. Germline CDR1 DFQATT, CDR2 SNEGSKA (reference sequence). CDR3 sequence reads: CSARDGRAPFF. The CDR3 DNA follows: TGCAGTGCTAGAGATGGGAGGGCACCTTTCTTT.

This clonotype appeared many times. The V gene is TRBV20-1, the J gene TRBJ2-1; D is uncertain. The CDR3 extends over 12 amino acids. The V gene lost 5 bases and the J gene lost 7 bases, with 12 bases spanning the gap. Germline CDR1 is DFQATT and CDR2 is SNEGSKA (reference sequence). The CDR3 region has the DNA TGCAGTGCTCGCCCTTCGAGGAATGAGCAGTTCTTC. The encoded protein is CSARPSRNEQFF.

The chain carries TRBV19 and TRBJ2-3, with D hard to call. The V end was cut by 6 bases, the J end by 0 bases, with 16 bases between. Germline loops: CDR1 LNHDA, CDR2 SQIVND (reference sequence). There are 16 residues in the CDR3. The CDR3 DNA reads TGTGCCAGTAGAGCTGGGTCGAAACAGAGCACAGATACGCAGTATTTT. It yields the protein CASRAGSKQSTDTQYF.

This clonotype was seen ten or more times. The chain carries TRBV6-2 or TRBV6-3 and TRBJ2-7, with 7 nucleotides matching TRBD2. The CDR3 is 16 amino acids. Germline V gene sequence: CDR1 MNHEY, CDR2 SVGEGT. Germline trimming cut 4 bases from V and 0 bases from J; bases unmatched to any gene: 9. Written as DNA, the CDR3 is TGTGCCAGCAGTTCACCGTCTTTAGCGGGCTCCTACGAGCAGTACTTC. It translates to CASSSPSLAGSYEQYF.

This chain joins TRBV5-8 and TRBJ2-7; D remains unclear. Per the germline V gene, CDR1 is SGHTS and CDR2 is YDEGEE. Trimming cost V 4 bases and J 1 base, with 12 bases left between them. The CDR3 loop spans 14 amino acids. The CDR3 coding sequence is TGTGCCAGCAGCAAGGCTTGGCAGTCCTACGAGCAGTACTTC. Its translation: CASSKAWQSYEQYF.

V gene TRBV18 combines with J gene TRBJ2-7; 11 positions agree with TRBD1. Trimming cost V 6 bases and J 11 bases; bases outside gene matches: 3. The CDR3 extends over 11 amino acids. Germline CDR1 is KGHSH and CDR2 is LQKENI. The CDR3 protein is CASSDRGQEYF. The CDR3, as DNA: TGTGCCAGCTCGGACAGGGGGCAGGAGTACTTC.

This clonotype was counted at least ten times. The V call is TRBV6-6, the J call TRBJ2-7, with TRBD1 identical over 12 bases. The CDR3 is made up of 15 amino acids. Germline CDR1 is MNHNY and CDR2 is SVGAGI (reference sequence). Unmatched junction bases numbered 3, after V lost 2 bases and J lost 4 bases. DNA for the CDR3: TGTGCCAGCAGTTACGGGACAGGGGGCAGGTACGAGCAGTACTTC. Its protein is CASSYGTGGRYEQYF.

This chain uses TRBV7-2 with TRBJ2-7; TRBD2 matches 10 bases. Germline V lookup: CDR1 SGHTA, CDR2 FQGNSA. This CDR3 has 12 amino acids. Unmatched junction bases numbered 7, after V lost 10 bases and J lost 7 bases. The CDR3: CATSGSLWEQYF. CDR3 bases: TGTGCCACTAGCGGGAGTTTATGGGAGCAGTACTTC.

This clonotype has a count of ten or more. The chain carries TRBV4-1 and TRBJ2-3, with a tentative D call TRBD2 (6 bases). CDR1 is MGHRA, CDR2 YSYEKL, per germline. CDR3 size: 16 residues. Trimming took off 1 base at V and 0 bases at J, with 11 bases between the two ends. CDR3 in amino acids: CASSQVQAGSTDTQYF. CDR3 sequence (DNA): TGCGCCAGCAGCCAAGTGCAGGCGGGGAGCACAGATACGCAGTATTTT.

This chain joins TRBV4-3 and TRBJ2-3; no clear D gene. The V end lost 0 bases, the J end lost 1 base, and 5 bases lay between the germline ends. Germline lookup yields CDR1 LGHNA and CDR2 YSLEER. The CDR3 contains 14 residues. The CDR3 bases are TGCGCCAGCAGCCAAGAAAGCCGCACAGATACGCAGTATTTT. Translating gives CASSQESRTDTQYF.

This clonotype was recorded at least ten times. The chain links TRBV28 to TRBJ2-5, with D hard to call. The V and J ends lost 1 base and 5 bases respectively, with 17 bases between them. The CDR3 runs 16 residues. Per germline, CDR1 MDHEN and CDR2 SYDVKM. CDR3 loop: CASSLFDPALPETQYF. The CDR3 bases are TGTGCCAGCAGTTTATTTGACCCCGCCTTGCCGGAGACCCAGTACTTC.

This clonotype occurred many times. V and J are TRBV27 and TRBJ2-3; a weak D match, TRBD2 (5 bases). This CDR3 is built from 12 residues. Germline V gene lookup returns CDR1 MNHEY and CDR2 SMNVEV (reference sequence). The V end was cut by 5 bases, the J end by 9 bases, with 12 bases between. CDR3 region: CASSILRGTQYF. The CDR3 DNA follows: TGTGCCAGCAGTATACTGAGAGGGACGCAGTATTTT.